Following are 18 T cell receptor beta chains from one sample sequenced in a study of CD8+ T cells in alopecia areata. Documented treatment: oral pan-JAK inhibitor, 5-10 mg twice daily. RNA was extracted and reverse transcribed into cDNA as the sequencing template. Sequencing was performed with immunoSEQ multiplex PCR; in TCRdb, only in-frame clones are kept and a portion is missing. Of 90,000 to 150,000 clones listed, 53% were seen once; the top ten hold about 0.5%. Material: CD4+ T cells sorted from blood, obtained at week 4, from a patient treated with tofacitinib. The receptors derive from a human donor with alopecia areata.

The chain carries TRBV5-1 and TRBJ1-2; maybe TRBD1 (6 bases). The CDR3 contains 14 residues. Germline loops: CDR1 SGHRS, CDR2 YFSETQ. The ends were cut back, 0 bases at V and 5 bases at J, with 11 bases in the middle. The CDR3 coding sequence is TGCGCCAGCAGCTTGGGGGACAAGATATATGGCTACACCTTC. It is translated as CASSLGDKIYGYTF.

The J gene is TRBJ1-6, the V gene TRBV7-9, with a tentative D call TRBD1 (5 bases). Trimming shortened V by 1 base and J by 7 bases, and 11 bases separated the two germline ends. The germline V gene encodes CDR1 SEHNR and CDR2 FQNEAQ (reference sequence). This CDR3 contains 15 residues. The chain's CDR3 is CASSLGVGENSPLHF. In nucleotides, the CDR3 is TGTGCCAGCAGCTTAGGAGTAGGGGAAAATTCACCCCTCCACTTT. The whole variable domain, remainder taken from reference TRBV7-9 and TRBJ1-6, is DTGVSQNPRHKITKRGQNVTFRCDPISEHNRLYWYRQTLGQGPEFLTYFQNEAQLEKSRLLSDRFSAERPKGSFSTLEIQRTEQGDSAMYLCASSLGVGENSPLHFGNGTRLTVT.

This clone was picked up a small number of times. This chain connects TRBV29-1 to TRBJ2-1, with D uncertain. This CDR3 has 12 residues. In germline, CDR1 is SQVTM, CDR2 ANQGSEA. V was pared by 4 bases and J by 8 bases, with 12 bases between. The CDR3 here is CSVVPASDEQFF. The DNA for the CDR3 is TGCAGCGTTGTCCCAGCGAGTGATGAGCAGTTCTTC.

The V call is TRBV6-1, the J call TRBJ1-1; possibly TRBD1 for D (6 bases). Trimming stripped 6 bases from V and 11 bases from J, with 19 bases between. Germline V gene data show CDR1 as MNHNS and CDR2 as SASEGT. This CDR3 is built from 13 residues. DNA of the CDR3: TGTGCCAGCAGAGACCAGGGGATGACTGTTGCTTTCTTT. Residues: CASRDQGMTVAFF.

This chain links TRBV29-1 with TRBJ2-1; D call uncertain. CDR3 length: 12 residues. CDR1 SQVTM and CDR2 ANQGSEA come from the germline V gene. With 4 bases removed from V and 5 bases from J, the gap between germline ends came to 9 bases. In nucleotides, the CDR3 is TGCAGCGTTGTCGGGCAGAACAATGAGCAGTTCTTC. This encodes CSVVGQNNEQFF.

The chain uses TRBV30 and TRBJ1-5; D gene unclear. CDR1 and CDR2 from the germline V gene are GTSNPN and SVGIG (reference sequence). The CDR3 loop spans 14 amino acids. V was shortened by 0 bases and J by 7 bases, with 13 bases between the two germline ends. The CDR3 sequence: CAWSVMLGRQPQHF. The DNA of the CDR3 is TGTGCCTGGAGTGTGATGCTGGGCAGGCAGCCCCAGCATTTT.

The chain links TRBV30 to TRBJ1-1, with D perhaps matching TRBD1 (5 bases). Germline loops: CDR1 GTSNPN, CDR2 SVGIG (reference sequence). CDR3 length equals 11 residues. The V and J ends lost 0 bases and 8 bases respectively, with 7 bases between them. This CDR3 is CAWSVRQEAFF. CDR3 in DNA: TGTGCCTGGAGTGTACGACAGGAAGCTTTCTTT.

V gene TRBV29-1 combines with J gene TRBJ2-3; 10 positions agree with TRBD1. CDR1 is SQVTM, CDR2 ANQGSEA, per germline. The CDR3 runs 16 residues. The V and J ends lost 3 bases and 3 bases, in that order; junction bases with no gene match: 9. Written as DNA, the CDR3 is TGCAGCGTTGATTCCCCAGGGACAGGGGTGACAGATACGCAGTATTTT. This gives the protein CSVDSPGTGVTDTQYF.

V and J are TRBV2 and TRBJ1-5; D is uncertain. This CDR3 comprises 15 residues. Looked up from germline, CDR1 is SNHLY and CDR2 is FYNNEI. With 5 bases removed from V and 2 bases from J, the gap between germline ends came to 13 bases. The CDR3 loop is CASSYESGGNQPQHF. The CDR3 coding sequence is TGTGCCAGCAGTTACGAATCGGGAGGCAATCAGCCCCAGCATTTT.

The chain joins TRBV30 to TRBJ1-2; D call uncertain. Germline loops: CDR1 GTSNPN, CDR2 SVGIG (reference sequence). CDR3 length: 11 amino acids. The V gene lost 2 bases and the J gene lost 8 bases, with 9 bases spanning the gap. CDR3 sequence reads: CAWSQRVGYTF. The CDR3 DNA is TGTGCCTGGAGTCAAAGGGTGGGCTACACCTTC.

A few counts support this clone. This sequence joins TRBV30 and TRBJ2-2; 14 nucleotides line up with TRBD2. This CDR3 region has 15 residues. Unmatched junction bases numbered 1, after V lost 3 bases and J lost 4 bases. The germline gives CDR1 GTSNPN, CDR2 SVGIG (reference sequence). The CDR3 is CAWSGLAGGTGELFF. The CDR3 nucleotides are TGTGCCTGGAGCGGACTAGCGGGAGGCACCGGGGAGCTGTTTTTT.

This clone was observed a single time. V and J are TRBV29-1 and TRBJ2-3; D perhaps matches TRBD1 (5 bases). V gave up 8 bases and J gave up 1 base, with 13 bases separating them. The CDR3 totals 13 residues. From germline, CDR1 is SQVTM and CDR2 ANQGSEA. The CDR3 nucleotides are TGCAGCCATTCCCAGGGTGGCACAGATACGCAGTATTTT. Translated: CSHSQGGTDTQYF.

J is TRBJ1-6 and V is TRBV27; D is unresolved. V gave up 4 bases and J gave up 10 bases, with 8 bases separating them. This CDR3 spans 12 amino acids. Per the germline V gene, CDR1 is MNHEY and CDR2 is SMNVEV (reference sequence). The CDR3 spells CASSSGSSPLHF. CDR3 bases: TGTGCCAGCAGTTCCGGGTCCTCACCCCTCCACTTT.

The J gene is TRBJ2-3, the V gene TRBV13; 11 bases are a match to TRBD2. The CDR3 consists of 14 residues. Per the germline V gene, CDR1 is PRHDT and CDR2 is FYEKMQ (reference sequence). V gave up 7 bases and J gave up 6 bases; unmatched junction bases: 6. The CDR3 loop reads CASTFSGGADTQYF. CDR3 DNA sequence: TGTGCCAGCACCTTTAGCGGGGGGGCCGATACGCAGTATTTT.

This clone was recorded a few times. The rearrangement uses TRBV29-1 and TRBJ2-1, with D possibly being TRBD1 or TRBD2 (5 bases each). This CDR3 contains 12 residues. Germline V gene sequence: CDR1 SQVTM, CDR2 ANQGSEA. V lost 8 bases, J lost 6 bases, and 14 bases lay in between. Here the CDR3 DNA reads TGCAGCCCACAAGGGGCGGGCAATGAGCAGTTCTTC. Protein sequence: CSPQGAGNEQFF.

The CDR3 sequence: CASSQYGYTDTQYF. The CDR3 DNA follows: TGTGCCAGCTCACAATACGGGTACACAGATACGCAGTATTTT. The rearrangement joins TRBV18 to TRBJ2-3; D uncertain. Trimming stripped 4 bases from V and 2 bases from J, with 10 bases between. CDR3 length equals 14 residues. Germline V gene lookup returns CDR1 KGHSH and CDR2 LQKENI.

The gene calls are TRBV7-9 and TRBJ1-1, with 8 bases identical to TRBD1. The CDR3 runs to 14 residues. Germline trimming cut 5 bases from V and 1 base from J; bases unmatched to any gene: 3. The V gene's germline CDR1 is SEHNR and CDR2 FQNEAQ (reference sequence). The CDR3: CASSATGGNTEAFF. CDR3 nucleotide sequence: TGTGCCAGCAGCGCCACAGGGGGGAACACTGAAGCTTTCTTT.

In this sample, this clone turned up a few times. This rearrangement joins TRBV7-2 to TRBJ1-1; TRBD1 might be the D (5 bases). The V gene lost 7 bases and the J gene lost 0 bases, with 12 bases spanning the gap. This CDR3 is built from 14 residues. Germline V gives CDR1 SGHTA, CDR2 FQGNSA. CDR3: CASTGGAMNTEAFF. As DNA, the CDR3 is TGTGCCAGCACCGGCGGGGCCATGAACACTGAAGCTTTCTTT.